This T cell receptor (beta chain) was documented in a study of regulatory T cells in long-lasting Graves disease. According to the study, TCR beta libraries were built with iRepertoire HTBI primers and CDR3-region Arm-PCR. Each CDR3 protein gets one entry after TCRdb re-called the multiplex PCR reads with MiXCR. The sample consists of hundreds of thousands of distinct CDR3 sequences, approximately 13% of them appearing once. Many counts were recorded for this clonotype. Its antigen is undetermined. Time point reported: newly diagnosed GD, antithyroid drugs for less than 3 months. PBMC RNA was the source of the TCR library. Findings and limits, study-wide: Persistent disease preferred TRBV28, TRBJ1-2 and TRBJ2-5.

This CDR3 is built from 15 residues. The germline gives CDR1 SGHRS, CDR2 YFSETQ. V was trimmed by 1 base and J by 2 bases, leaving 13 bases between them. These data were also filed under a second study, of T cells in Graves' hyperthyroidism and ophthalmopathy. That work adds: Most thyroid-expanded clonotypes above 0.001 were also found in blood. Ophthalmopathy was identified by the model a median 6.5 months ahead of onset.

The clonotype comes from a man between 25 and 39 years old with Graves disease. The rearrangement links TRBV5-1 to TRBJ2-7; a weak D match, TRBD1 (6 bases). Source: peripheral blood mononuclear cells (PBMCs), taken at new diagnosis, from a patient treated with antithyroid drugs. CDR3 coding DNA: TGCGCCAGCAGCTTGTATCAGGACAGAACCTACGAGCAGTACTTC. Translated: CASSLYQDRTYEQYF. Combining the CDR3 with reference TRBV5-1 and TRBJ2-7 gives the whole variable domain KAGVTQTPRYLIKTRGQQVTLSCSPISGHRSVSWYQQTPGQGLQFLFEYFSETQRNKGNFPGRFSGRQFSNSRSEMNVSTLELGDSALYLCASSLYQDRTYEQYFGPGTRLTVT.